These 12 T cell receptor beta chains came from one sample sequenced in a study of Graves' ophthalmopathy and Graves' hyperthyroidism. RNA transcripts were the template, and TCR beta CDR3 regions were amplified from them. HTBI primers primed a first-round RT-PCR, and a second-round multiplex PCR followed. One entry per CDR3 protein, called by TCRdb with MiXCR from the multiplex PCR reads. Of 300,000 to 350,000 distinct CDR3 sequences listed, 17% are singletons. Sequenced input: peripheral blood. The receptors here all came from an adult man with Graves' ophthalmopathy.

This clonotype was recorded many times. The V call is TRBV6-2 or TRBV6-3, the J call TRBJ2-2, with 10 bases aligning to TRBD2. The germline V gene has CDR1 MNHEY and CDR2 SVGEGT. The CDR3 spans 19 residues. Trimming at V came to 0 bases and at J to 4 bases, leaving 11 bases not matched to a gene. The CDR3 is CASSYSIGPSGGGTGELFF. Here the CDR3 DNA reads TGTGCCAGCAGTTACTCGATTGGGCCTAGCGGGGGCGGCACCGGGGAGCTGTTTTTT.

The table lists this clonotype with a few counts. A read error may explain this, as a much larger clone is one base away. The chain combines TRBV7-9 with TRBJ1-2; D possibly corresponds to TRBD1 (5 bases). The CDR3 is 15 amino acids. CDR1 and CDR2 from the germline V gene are SEHNR and FQNEAQ (reference sequence). CDR3 residues: CVSSRTTAEDYGYTF. CDR3 coding DNA: TGTGTCAGCAGCCGAACGACAGCGGAAGACTATGGCTACACCTTC.

This clonotype was seen ten or more times. The chain couples TRBV7-2 to TRBJ2-7, with 7 bases lining up with TRBD1. The CDR3 has 15 residues. V was clipped by 3 bases and J by 2 bases; unmatched bases: 7. CDR1 and CDR2 from the germline V gene are SGHTA and FQGNSA. CDR3 loop: CASSLATGSAYEQYF. Here the CDR3 DNA reads TGTGCCAGCAGCTTGGCGACAGGGTCGGCCTACGAGCAGTACTTC.

This clonotype appeared many times. This chain connects TRBV6-1 to TRBJ2-2; D is tentatively TRBD1 or TRBD2 (5 bases each). The CDR3 runs to 15 residues. V dropped 7 bases and J dropped 7 bases, with 19 bases sitting between them. The germline V gene encodes CDR1 MNHNS and CDR2 SASEGT. This chain's CDR3 is CASTTGTAFGGELFF. CDR3 nucleotide sequence: TGTGCCAGCACCACTGGGACCGCCTTCGGCGGGGAGCTGTTTTTT.

The table lists this clonotype with many counts. The chain combines TRBV20-1 with TRBJ2-5; TRBD2 agrees at 10 bases. CDR3 length: 17 amino acids. Looked up from germline, CDR1 is DFQATT and CDR2 is SNEGSKA (reference sequence). Trimming took 8 bases from V and 5 from J; bases not matched to a gene: 20. CDR3 sequence reads: CSPLGLAGVFVRETQYF. The CDR3 coding sequence is TGCAGTCCCCTTGGTCTAGCGGGGGTGTTTGTCCGTGAGACCCAGTACTTC.

V usage is TRBV6-2 or TRBV6-3 and J usage is TRBJ2-7, with 14 bases lining up with TRBD2. The CDR3 is 18 residues long. J lost 0 bases, V lost 6 bases, and 10 bases had no gene match. From germline, CDR1 is MNHEY and CDR2 SVGEGT. In DNA, the CDR3 is TGTGCCAGCAGAACTTTGGGACTAGCGGGAGAGCACTCCTACGAGCAGTACTTC. It yields the protein CASRTLGLAGEHSYEQYF.

This chain connects TRBV12-3 or TRBV12-4 to TRBJ1-5, with 7 nucleotides matching TRBD1. This CDR3 contains 14 residues. The junction had 3 bases not matched to a gene; V was cut back by 2 bases and J by 5 bases. The CDR3 DNA follows: TGTGCCAGCAGTTTAAAGGGACAGTATCAGCCCCAGCATTTT. It codes for CASSLKGQYQPQHF.

V usage is TRBV29-1 and J usage is TRBJ2-2; 7 bases are a match to TRBD2. V lost 8 bases and J lost 0; bases outside the gene matches: 6. The CDR3 is 14 residues long. Looked up from germline, CDR1 is SQVTM and CDR2 is ANQGSEA. CDR3 protein: CSPGGNANTGELFF. Here the CDR3 DNA reads TGCAGCCCCGGGGGGAACGCGAACACCGGGGAGCTGTTTTTT.

This clonotype came up many times. One end of the junction does not line up with germline, which may come from a read error. The chain combines TRBV19 with TRBJ2-7; tentatively, D is TRBD2 (6 bases). The CDR3 loop spans 18 amino acids. Per germline, CDR1 LNHDA and CDR2 SQIVND (reference sequence). CDR3 in DNA: TGTGTCAGTAGTATAGATCGGTCTCGGACGGGACTGTCCAACGAGCAGTACTTC. As protein: CVSSIDRSRTGLSNEQYF.

This clonotype was recorded many times. V is TRBV4-1 and J is TRBJ2-5; D may be TRBD1 (5 bases). Germline CDR1 reads MGHRA; CDR2 reads YSYEKL. CDR3 length equals 14 residues. The V gene lost 0 bases and the J gene lost 1 base, with 6 bases spanning the gap. CDR3 region: CASSQEQVQETQYF. DNA of the CDR3: TGCGCCAGCAGCCAAGAACAGGTCCAAGAGACCCAGTACTTC.

This clonotype was counted at least ten times. This chain links TRBV20-1 with TRBJ2-7; tentative D call: TRBD1 (6 bases). Trimming removed 6 bases at V and 3 bases at J, with 9 bases between. The germline V gene encodes CDR1 DFQATT and CDR2 SNEGSKA (reference sequence). The CDR3 runs 11 residues. The CDR3 reads CSANRDYEQYF. The CDR3 bases are TGCAGTGCCAACAGGGACTACGAGCAGTACTTC.

This clonotype was recorded many times. The chain has TRBV29-1 and TRBJ2-2, with 9 bases aligning to TRBD1. The CDR3 sequence is 15 residues long. Trimming took 6 bases from V and 2 from J; bases not matched to a gene: 7. CDR1 is SQVTM, CDR2 ANQGSEA, per germline. The CDR3 coding sequence is TGCAGCGTCAGACGACAGGGGGTAAACACCGGGGAGCTGTTTTTT. Its protein product is CSVRRQGVNTGELFF.